Presented here are 21 T cell receptor beta chains from one specimen sequenced in a study of T cells after yellow fever vaccination. TCRdb re-called the 5' RACE reads with MiXCR, one entry per CDR3 protein. The sample lists 400,000 to 650,000 distinct CDR3 sequences; 20% to 25% were seen once. The input for sequencing was PBMCs, taken more than 20 days after the first yellow fever vaccination. The receptors shown here come from a man aged 18-30 years who received the YFV17D yellow fever vaccine.

This sequence joins TRBV19 and TRBJ1-2; tentatively, D is TRBD1 (6 bases). V lost 6 bases, J lost 4 bases, and 15 bases lay in between. CDR3 length: 14 amino acids. Germline CDR1 LNHDA, CDR2 SQIVND (reference sequence). Written as DNA, the CDR3 is TGTGCCAGTAGAACTGACTCACAGGGCTATGGCTACACCTTC. This gives the protein CASRTDSQGYGYTF.

This rearrangement joins TRBV7-2 to TRBJ2-5; D might be TRBD2 (6 bases). CDR1 is SGHTA and CDR2 is FQGNSA in the germline V gene. Trimming removed 5 bases at V and 2 bases at J, with 21 bases between. The length of the CDR3 is 17 residues. CDR3 sequence: CASSREGKGGWQETQYF. The CDR3, as DNA: TGTGCCAGCAGCCGCGAGGGAAAGGGAGGCTGGCAAGAGACCCAGTACTTC.

The chain uses TRBV12-3 or TRBV12-4 and TRBJ2-7; 7 bases fit TRBD2. The length of the CDR3 is 12 residues. The V and J ends lost 8 bases and 3 bases, in that order; junction bases with no gene match: 4. CDR3 DNA: TGTGCCAGCGGCTCTAGCGGCTACGAGCAGTACTTC. It codes for CASGSSGYEQYF.

This clonotype was seen a few times. The CDR3 reads CASSHPGGSSENEKLFF. The CDR3 DNA is TGTGCCAGCAGCCACCCTGGTGGGTCTTCTGAGAATGAAAAACTGTTTTTT. The genes are TRBV7-9 and TRBJ1-4; D is uncertain. The CDR3 loop spans 17 amino acids. Germline loops: CDR1 SEHNR, CDR2 FQNEAQ (reference sequence). Trimming took off 5 bases at V and 5 bases at J, with 21 bases between the two ends.

The table lists this clonotype with a few counts. This chain connects TRBV7-2 to TRBJ2-3, with 9 bases that match TRBD1. Looked up from germline, CDR1 is SGHTA and CDR2 is FQGNSA. Trimming took 4 bases from V and 5 from J; bases not matched to a gene: 7. CDR3 length: 15 residues. The CDR3 is CASSSGQGRGDTQYF. CDR3 nucleotides: TGTGCCAGCAGCTCAGGACAGGGGAGAGGAGATACGCAGTATTTT.

This clonotype showed up just a few times. The chain links TRBV5-1 to TRBJ1-1; maybe TRBD1 (5 bases). This CDR3 has 14 amino acids. V was shortened by 0 bases and J by 6 bases, with 12 bases between the two germline ends. CDR1 and CDR2 from the germline V gene are SGHRS and YFSETQ. CDR3 nucleotides: TGCGCCAGCAGCTTGGGGTGGGGGTCTTCTGAAGCTTTCTTT. This encodes CASSLGWGSSEAFF.

The V gene is TRBV12-3 or TRBV12-4, the J gene TRBJ1-2; TRBD1 is a possible D gene (6 bases). This CDR3 has 16 residues. V was clipped by 5 bases and J by 4 bases, with 20 bases between them. CDR3 residues: CASSPTGGAESYGYTF. The CDR3 region has the DNA TGTGCCAGCAGTCCGACGGGGGGGGCCGAGAGCTATGGCTACACCTTC.

This clonotype was observed a handful of times. The chain couples TRBV9 to TRBJ2-1; a possible D gene is TRBD2 (6 bases). Germline V gene data show CDR1 as SGDLS and CDR2 as YYNGEE. The CDR3 is 15 residues long. The V end was cut by 0 bases, the J end by 1 base, with 8 bases between. The CDR3 DNA reads TGTGCCAGCAGCGTAGCGGGGGTGTCCTACAATGAGCAGTTCTTC. Protein: CASSVAGVSYNEQFF.

This clonotype was observed a handful of times. The chain is built from TRBV18 and TRBJ2-3; D might be TRBD1 (5 bases). This CDR3 is 14 amino acids long. Germline V gene data show CDR1 as KGHSH and CDR2 as LQKENI. Trimming shortened V by 2 bases and J by 3 bases, and 9 bases separated the two germline ends. The CDR3 region has the DNA TGTGCCAGCTCACCAATCGCAGGGACAGATACGCAGTATTTT. Amino acid sequence: CASSPIAGTDTQYF.

The chain combines TRBV7-3 with TRBJ2-7; D possibly corresponds to TRBD1 (6 bases). The CDR3 sequence is 16 residues long. The V end lost 0 bases, the J end lost 3 bases, and 15 bases lay between the germline ends. CDR1 is SGHTA and CDR2 is FQGTGA in the germline V gene. CDR3 sequence: CASSLTSGEGDYEQYF. The CDR3 DNA sequence: TGTGCCAGCAGCTTAACGTCGGGCGAGGGGGACTACGAGCAGTACTTC.

The V gene is TRBV28, the J gene TRBJ1-1, with D maybe TRBD1 (5 bases). This CDR3 is built from 12 residues. The germline V and J ends were trimmed by 6 bases and 4 bases, with 9 bases remaining between them. Germline V gene lookup returns CDR1 MDHEN and CDR2 SYDVKM. The CDR3: CASRNRITEAFF. In nucleotides, the CDR3 is TGTGCCAGCAGAAACAGGATCACTGAAGCTTTCTTT. The variable domain in full, with the rest retrieved from reference TRBV28 and TRBJ1-1, is DVKVTQSSRYLVKRTGEKVFLECVQDMDHENMFWYRQDPGLGLRLIYFSYDVKMKEKGDIPEGYSVSREKKERFSLILESASTNQTSMYLCASRNRITEAFFGQGTRLTVV.

Many counts were recorded for this clonotype. The chain carries TRBV5-1 and TRBJ2-1; 14 positions match TRBD2. CDR1 is SGHRS, CDR2 YFSETQ, per germline. V shed 3 bases and J 9 bases; nucleotides not matched to a gene: 5. This CDR3 spans 15 amino acids. The chain's CDR3 is CASSSGLAGGSEQFF. DNA of the CDR3: TGCGCCAGCAGCTCCGGACTAGCGGGGGGTTCTGAGCAGTTCTTC.

A few counts support this clonotype. V usage is TRBV4-2 and J usage is TRBJ2-5, with 7 bases aligning to TRBD2. This CDR3 is built from 16 residues. After removal of 0 bases from V and 2 bases from J, the junction contained 6 bases not matched to a gene. CDR1 LGHNA and CDR2 YNFKEQ come from the germline V gene. The CDR3, as DNA: TGTGCCAGCAGCCAAGATCGTCTAGCGGCTCAAGAGACCCAGTACTTC. Its translation: CASSQDRLAAQETQYF.

The V call is TRBV6-2 or TRBV6-3, the J call TRBJ2-7, with D hard to call. Trimming cost V 4 bases and J 0 bases, with 10 bases left between them. In germline, CDR1 is MNHEY, CDR2 SVGEGT. CDR3 length: 14 residues. CDR3: CASSSHAASYEQYF. The CDR3 DNA sequence: TGTGCCAGCAGTTCGCACGCAGCCTCCTACGAGCAGTACTTC.

Comments on this clonotype: An end of the junction differs from the germline gene, which may be a read error. The J gene is TRBJ1-2, the V gene TRBV7-8; the D is unclear. Germline V gene sequence: CDR1 SGHVS, CDR2 FQNEAQ. The CDR3 is 14 amino acids. The CDR3 nucleotides are TGTGCCAGCAGCCTAGCGGGTACCGGCTATGGCTACACCTTC. This gives the protein CASSLAGTGYGYTF.

This clonotype turned up a few times. The rearrangement joins TRBV18 to TRBJ2-5; D is unclear. V was trimmed by 4 bases and J by 7 bases, leaving 19 bases between them. Germline V gene data show CDR1 as KGHSH and CDR2 as LQKENI. The CDR3 has 15 residues. CDR3 in DNA: TGTGCCAGCTCACGAGACGCCCCTCCGGTGACGACCCAGTACTTC. Its protein product is CASSRDAPPVTTQYF.

J is TRBJ2-3 and V is TRBV6-1, with 8 bases fitting TRBD2. The CDR3 sequence is 13 residues long. The ends lost 7 bases at V and 4 bases at J; junction bases unmatched: 4. The germline CDR1 and CDR2 sequences are MNHNS and SASEGT. DNA for the CDR3: TGTGCCAGCATCGGGGGGGGCGCAGATACGCAGTATTTT. Residues: CASIGGGADTQYF.

The table lists this clonotype with a few counts. The V call is TRBV12-3 or TRBV12-4, the J call TRBJ1-2; no clear D. The CDR3 consists of 13 residues. Trimming removed 4 bases at V and 6 bases at J, with 12 bases between. DNA of the CDR3: TGTGCCAGCAGTTCTACTATTGGCGATGGCTACACCTTC. This gives the protein CASSSTIGDGYTF.

The chain uses TRBV29-1 and TRBJ2-3; D gene unclear. Germline CDR1 is SQVTM and CDR2 is ANQGSEA. Trimming stripped 4 bases from V and 3 bases from J, with 14 bases between. The CDR3 length is 14 residues. The DNA for the CDR3 is TGCAGCGTTGTTGGGCAAACCATGACAGATACGCAGTATTTT. Its translation: CSVVGQTMTDTQYF.

This clonotype was counted only a few times. This chain links TRBV20-1 with TRBJ1-6; 10 bases are shared with TRBD1. The CDR3 consists of 15 residues. Germline V gene lookup returns CDR1 DFQATT and CDR2 SNEGSKA (reference sequence). V lost 1 base to trimming and J lost 9 bases; unmatched junction nucleotides: 6. The chain's CDR3 is CSARAPGQGISPLHF. The CDR3 coding sequence is TGCAGTGCTAGAGCCCCGGGACAGGGGATTTCACCCCTCCACTTT.

The chain recombines TRBV5-6 with TRBJ1-2; 8 nucleotides agree with TRBD1. The V segment lost 0 bases and the J segment 5 bases; nucleotides outside the gene matches: 6. The CDR3 consists of 15 residues. Germline assignment: CDR1 SGHDT and CDR2 YYEEEE. CDR3 nucleotides: TGTGCCAGCAGCTTGGCAGGGGGCGCCTGGTATGGCTACACCTTC. It encodes CASSLAGGAWYGYTF.